This entry lists 12 T cell receptor beta chains sequenced from one sample in a study of spatial heterogeneity in lung cancer. TCRdb reanalysed the 5' RACE reads using MiXCR and keeps one entry per CDR3 protein. The data show about 52,000 distinct CDR3 sequences, 7.4% seen once. Documented time point: blood at routine non-recurrence follow-up after resection. Whole RNA obtained from tumor, nontumor lung or frozen PBMC underwent sequencing without sorting. The specimen was PBMCs, collected at follow-up. These receptors originate from a female donor with early-stage non-small cell lung cancer.

There are many counts of this clonotype. The rearrangement joins TRBV6-6 to TRBJ2-2; D uncertain. Germline lookup yields CDR1 MNHNY and CDR2 SVGAGI (reference sequence). The CDR3 contains 11 residues. The germline V and J ends were trimmed by 8 bases and 4 bases, with 5 bases remaining between them. In DNA, the CDR3 is TGTGCCAGCTACAGCACCGGGGAGCTGTTTTTT. Translation gives CASYSTGELFF.

The table lists this clonotype with a few counts. The J gene is TRBJ2-7, the V gene TRBV2; TRBD1 matches 11 bases. Trimming removed 8 bases from V and 6 bases from J; junction bases left unmatched: 9. The germline V gene has CDR1 SNHLY and CDR2 FYNNEI. The CDR3 is 14 amino acids. CDR3 nucleotides: TGTGCCAGCTCCTCCTGGGGACAGGGGGTCGAGCAGTACTTC. Its protein product is CASSSWGQGVEQYF.

This clonotype came up many times. The chain has TRBV5-1 and TRBJ2-1; no clear D. Trimming pared 0 bases from V and 2 bases from J, leaving 9 bases between. This CDR3 region has 15 residues. Germline V lookup: CDR1 SGHRS, CDR2 YFSETQ. The CDR3 sequence is CASSLAVGPYNEQFF. DNA for the CDR3: TGCGCCAGCAGCTTGGCCGTAGGCCCCTACAATGAGCAGTTCTTC.

This clonotype was observed at least ten times. CDR3 loop: CASSPHPTNYGYTF. The CDR3 bases are TGTGCCAGCAGCCCCCACCCGACTAACTATGGCTACACCTTC. This chain connects TRBV7-2 to TRBJ1-2; no firm D call. The CDR3 has 14 residues. V lost 5 bases and J lost 0, with 10 bases in between. The germline V gene encodes CDR1 SGHTA and CDR2 FQGNSA.

This clonotype was seen repeatedly, ten times or more. This rearrangement joins TRBV5-1 to TRBJ2-2, with TRBD2 matching over 14 bases. Germline lookup yields CDR1 SGHRS and CDR2 YFSETQ. V lost 4 bases and J lost 6; bases outside the gene matches: 5. This CDR3 has 16 amino acids. This chain's CDR3 is CASSTGLAGGAGELFF. As DNA, the CDR3 is TGCGCCAGCAGCACCGGACTAGCGGGGGGCGCCGGGGAGCTGTTTTTT.

The V and J genes are TRBV7-8 and TRBJ1-1, with unresolved D. The CDR3 extends over 13 amino acids. Trimming removed 0 bases at V and 11 bases at J, with 13 bases between. Looked up from germline, CDR1 is SGHVS and CDR2 is FQNEAQ. The CDR3 bases are TGTGCCAGCAGCTTAGCTCGGAGCCCCGTCGCTTTCTTT. Translation: CASSLARSPVAFF.

V and J are TRBV20-1 and TRBJ1-5, with D maybe TRBD1 (5 bases). Trimming shortened V by 3 bases and J by 1 base, and 19 bases separated the two germline ends. The CDR3 is 17 amino acids. The germline V gene has CDR1 DFQATT and CDR2 SNEGSKA (reference sequence). CDR3 in amino acids: CSARTGGAAGSNQPQHF. The CDR3 DNA reads TGCAGTGCTAGGACCGGTGGGGCGGCGGGGAGCAATCAGCCCCAGCATTTT.

This clonotype was seen ten or more times. This chain joins TRBV7-9 and TRBJ1-3; no clear D. The CDR3 is 14 residues long. V was clipped by 3 bases and J by 0 bases, with 6 bases between them. The V gene's germline CDR1 is SEHNR and CDR2 FQNEAQ (reference sequence). Here the CDR3 DNA reads TGTGCCAGCAGCTTCGTAGGCTCTGGAAACACCATATATTTT. This gives the protein CASSFVGSGNTIYF.

The sample holds a few counts of this clonotype. The V gene is TRBV5-1, the J gene TRBJ1-2, with TRBD1 matching over 8 bases. In germline, CDR1 is SGHRS, CDR2 YFSETQ. The CDR3 covers 15 residues. With 4 bases clipped from V and 8 bases from J, the junction kept 13 bases outside the gene matches. The CDR3 loop reads CASSPQDRAGGGYTF. The DNA for the CDR3 is TGCGCCAGCAGCCCCCAGGACAGGGCCGGTGGAGGCTACACCTTC.

The chain combines TRBV20-1 with TRBJ1-2, with 9 bases lining up with TRBD1. There are 14 residues in the CDR3. J was trimmed by 7 bases and V by 1 base; bases with no gene match: 7. Germline V gene data show CDR1 as DFQATT and CDR2 as SNEGSKA (reference sequence). In DNA, the CDR3 is TGCAGTGCTAGAGCCGGGACAGGGTTAAGTGGCTACACCTTC. Its protein is CSARAGTGLSGYTF.

By sample fraction, this clonotype is medium-sized. V is TRBV10-3 and J is TRBJ2-7; 9 bases line up with TRBD1. V shed 8 bases, J shed 5 bases, and the junction held 7 bases outside the gene matches. The CDR3 extends over 13 amino acids. CDR1 is ENHRY and CDR2 is SYGVKD in the germline V gene. CDR3 DNA sequence: TGTGCCATCTGGGGACAGGGCAGGCACGAGCAGTACTTC. Protein: CAIWGQGRHEQYF.

This clonotype occurred many times. This chain connects TRBV12-3 or TRBV12-4 to TRBJ1-4; 10 positions match TRBD1. The CDR3 spans 16 residues. V lost 5 bases and J lost 3; bases outside the gene matches: 6. CDR3 sequence: CASSRDRGLPNEKLFF. The CDR3 DNA is TGTGCCAGCAGTCGCGACAGGGGGCTTCCTAATGAAAAACTGTTTTTT.